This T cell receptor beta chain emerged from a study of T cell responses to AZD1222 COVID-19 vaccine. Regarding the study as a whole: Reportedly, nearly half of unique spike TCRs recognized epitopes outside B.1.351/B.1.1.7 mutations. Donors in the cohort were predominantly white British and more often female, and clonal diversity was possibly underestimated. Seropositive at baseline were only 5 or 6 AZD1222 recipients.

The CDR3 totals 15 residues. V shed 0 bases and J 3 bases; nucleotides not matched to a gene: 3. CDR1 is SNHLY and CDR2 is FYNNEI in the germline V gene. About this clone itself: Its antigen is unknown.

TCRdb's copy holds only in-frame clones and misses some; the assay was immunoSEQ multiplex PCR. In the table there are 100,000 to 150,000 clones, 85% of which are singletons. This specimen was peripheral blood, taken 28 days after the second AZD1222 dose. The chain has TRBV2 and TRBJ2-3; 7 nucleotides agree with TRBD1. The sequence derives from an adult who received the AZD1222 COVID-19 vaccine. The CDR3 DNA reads TGTGCCAGCAGTGAAGCAGGGGGCCGTACAGATACGCAGTATTTT. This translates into CASSEAGGRTDTQYF.